Detailed here is one T cell receptor beta chain. Germline V gives CDR1 GTSNPN, CDR2 SVGIG (reference sequence). The CDR3 loop spans 11 amino acids. The germline V and J ends were trimmed by 6 bases and 5 bases, with 10 bases remaining between them. The sample originates from a study of blood T cell repertoires in COVID-19. Study overall: Nucleic acid was either cDNA or gDNA, and it came from T cells, B-cell-depleted T cells, or PBMCs.

Original processing notes: Amplification of reference gene primers was used by the study to estimate nucleated cell counts. Using immunoSEQ multiplex PCR, the repertoire was profiled, and TCRdb retains in-frame clones only, with some absent. V, J and clone size were drawn from that table, and D and trimming were deduced from the DNA. Altogether over 45,000 clones are present, 70% to 90% being singletons, with the ten largest covering over 11%. Material for sequencing was peripheral blood. V is TRBV30 and J is TRBJ2-5; D may be TRBD2 (6 bases). The TCR comes from a woman aged 60-75 years with active COVID-19. The CDR3 DNA is TGTGCCTGTCTAGGAGGGGAGACCCAGTACTTC. As protein: CACLGGETQYF.